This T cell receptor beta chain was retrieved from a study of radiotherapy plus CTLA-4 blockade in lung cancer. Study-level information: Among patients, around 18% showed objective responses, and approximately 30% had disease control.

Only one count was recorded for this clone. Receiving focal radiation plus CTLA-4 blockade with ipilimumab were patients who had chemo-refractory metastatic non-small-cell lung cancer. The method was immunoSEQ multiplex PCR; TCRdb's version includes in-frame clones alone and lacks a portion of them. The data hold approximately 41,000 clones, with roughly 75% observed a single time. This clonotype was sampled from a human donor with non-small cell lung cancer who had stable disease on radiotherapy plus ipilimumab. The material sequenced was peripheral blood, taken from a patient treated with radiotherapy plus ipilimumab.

The CDR3 nucleotides read TGCGCCAGCAGTGAGTCGGGCAGCACAGATACGCAGTATTTT. This sequence encodes CASSESGSTDTQYF. The genes are TRBV10-1 and TRBJ2-3; D remains ambiguous. Germline lookup yields CDR1 WNHNN and CDR2 SYGVQD (reference sequence). Trimming left V 0 bases short and J 0 bases short, with 4 bases between. This CDR3 region has 14 residues.